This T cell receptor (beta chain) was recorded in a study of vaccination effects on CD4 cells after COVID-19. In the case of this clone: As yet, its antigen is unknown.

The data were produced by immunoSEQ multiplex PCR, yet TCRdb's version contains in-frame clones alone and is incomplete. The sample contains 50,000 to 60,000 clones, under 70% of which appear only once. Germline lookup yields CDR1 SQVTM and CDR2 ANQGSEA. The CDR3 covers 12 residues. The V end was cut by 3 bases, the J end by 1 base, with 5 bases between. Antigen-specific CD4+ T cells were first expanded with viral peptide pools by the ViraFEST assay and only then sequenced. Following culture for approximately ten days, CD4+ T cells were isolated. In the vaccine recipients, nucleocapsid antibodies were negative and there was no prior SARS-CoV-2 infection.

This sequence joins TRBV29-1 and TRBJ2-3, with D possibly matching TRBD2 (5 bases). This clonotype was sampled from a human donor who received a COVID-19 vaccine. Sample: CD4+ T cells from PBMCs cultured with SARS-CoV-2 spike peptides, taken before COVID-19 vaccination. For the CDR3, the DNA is TGCAGCGTTGAGGAGGGCACAGATACGCAGTATTTT. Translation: CSVEEGTDTQYF.